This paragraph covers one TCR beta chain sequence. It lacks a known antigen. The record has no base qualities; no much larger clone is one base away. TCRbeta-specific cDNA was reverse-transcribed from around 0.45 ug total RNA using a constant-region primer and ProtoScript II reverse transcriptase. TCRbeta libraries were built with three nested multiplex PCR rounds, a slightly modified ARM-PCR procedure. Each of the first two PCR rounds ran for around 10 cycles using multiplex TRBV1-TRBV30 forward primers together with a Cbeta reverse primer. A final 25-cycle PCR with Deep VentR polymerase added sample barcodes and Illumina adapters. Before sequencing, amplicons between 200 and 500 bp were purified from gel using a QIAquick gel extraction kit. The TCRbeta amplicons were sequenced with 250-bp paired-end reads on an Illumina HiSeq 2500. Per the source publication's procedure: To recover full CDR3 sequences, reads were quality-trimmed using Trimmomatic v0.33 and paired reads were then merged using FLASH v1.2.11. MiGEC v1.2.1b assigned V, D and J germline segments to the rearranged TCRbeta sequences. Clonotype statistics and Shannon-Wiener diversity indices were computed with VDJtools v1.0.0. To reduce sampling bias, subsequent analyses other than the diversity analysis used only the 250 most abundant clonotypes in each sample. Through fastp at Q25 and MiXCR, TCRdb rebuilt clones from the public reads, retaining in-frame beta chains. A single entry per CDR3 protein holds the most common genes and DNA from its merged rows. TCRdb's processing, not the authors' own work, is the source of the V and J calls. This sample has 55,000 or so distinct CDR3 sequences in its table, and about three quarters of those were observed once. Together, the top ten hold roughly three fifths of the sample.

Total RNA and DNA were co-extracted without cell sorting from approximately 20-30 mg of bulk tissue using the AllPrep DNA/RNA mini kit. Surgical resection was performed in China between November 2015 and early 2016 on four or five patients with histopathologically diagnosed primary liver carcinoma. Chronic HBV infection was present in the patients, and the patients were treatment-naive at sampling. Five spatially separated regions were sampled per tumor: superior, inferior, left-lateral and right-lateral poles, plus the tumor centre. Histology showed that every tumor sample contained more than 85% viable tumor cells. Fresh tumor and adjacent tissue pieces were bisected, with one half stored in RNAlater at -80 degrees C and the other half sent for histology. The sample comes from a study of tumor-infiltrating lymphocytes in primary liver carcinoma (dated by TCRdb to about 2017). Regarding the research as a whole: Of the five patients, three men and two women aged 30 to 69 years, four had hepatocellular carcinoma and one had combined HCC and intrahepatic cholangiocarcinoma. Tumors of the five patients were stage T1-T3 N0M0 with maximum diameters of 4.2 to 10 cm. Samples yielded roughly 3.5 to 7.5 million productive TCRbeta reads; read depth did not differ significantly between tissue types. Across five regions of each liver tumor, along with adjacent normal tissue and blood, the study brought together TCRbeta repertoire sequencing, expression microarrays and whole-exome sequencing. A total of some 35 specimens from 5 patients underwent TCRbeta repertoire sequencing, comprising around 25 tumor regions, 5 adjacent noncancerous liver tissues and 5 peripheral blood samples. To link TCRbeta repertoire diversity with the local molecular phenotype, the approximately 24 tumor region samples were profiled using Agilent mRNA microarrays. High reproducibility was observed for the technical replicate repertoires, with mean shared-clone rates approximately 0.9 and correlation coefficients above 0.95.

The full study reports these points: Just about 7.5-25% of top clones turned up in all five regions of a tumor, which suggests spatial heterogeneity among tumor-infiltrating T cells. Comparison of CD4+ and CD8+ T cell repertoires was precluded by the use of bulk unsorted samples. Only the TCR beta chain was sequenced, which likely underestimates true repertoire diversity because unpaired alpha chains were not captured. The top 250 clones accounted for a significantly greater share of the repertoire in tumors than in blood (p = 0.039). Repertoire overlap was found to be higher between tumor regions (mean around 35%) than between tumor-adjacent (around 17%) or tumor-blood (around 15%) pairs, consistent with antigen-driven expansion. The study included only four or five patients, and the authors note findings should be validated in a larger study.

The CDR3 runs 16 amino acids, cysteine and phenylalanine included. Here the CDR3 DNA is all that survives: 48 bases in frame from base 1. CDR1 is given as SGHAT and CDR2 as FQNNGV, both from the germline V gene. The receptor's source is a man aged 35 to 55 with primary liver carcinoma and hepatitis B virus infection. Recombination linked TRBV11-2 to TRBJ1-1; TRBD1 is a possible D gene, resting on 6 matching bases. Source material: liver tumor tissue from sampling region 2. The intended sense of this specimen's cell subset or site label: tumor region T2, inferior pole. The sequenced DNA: TGTGACGGCAGCCCATCCAGGGGATTGGTGAACACTGAAGCTTTCTTT. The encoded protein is CDGSPSRGLVNTEAFF.